Listed here is a single T cell receptor beta chain. The source of the sample is a study of T cells in Graves' hyperthyroidism and ophthalmopathy. Amplification of TCR beta CDR3 regions was performed using RNA transcripts as template. A set of HTBI primers served as the primers for a first-round RT-PCR of the TCR CDR3. TCRdb recomputed calls from the multiplex PCR reads with MiXCR, one row per CDR3 protein. The data contain about 290,000 distinct CDR3 sequences, 15% of them singletons. For the diagnoses, clinical symptoms, serum thyroxine and TRAb, thyroid ultrasound and orbital computed tomography were used. V was cut by 2 bases and J by 7 bases, with 14 bases left in between. Per the germline V gene, CDR1 is MGHRA and CDR2 is YSYEKL. The CDR3 spans 15 residues.

This TCR was sampled from a woman in her forties or fifties with Graves' hyperthyroidism that later progressed to Graves' ophthalmopathy. V gene TRBV4-1 combines with J gene TRBJ1-4; tentatively, D is TRBD1 (5 bases). Sequenced sample: blood. This CDR3 reads CASSQPPEQGEKLFF. The CDR3 nucleotides are TGCGCCAGCAGCCAACCTCCCGAGCAGGGTGAAAAACTGTTTTTT.